The 19 T cell receptor beta chains presented below share a single source sample, sequenced in a study of cytomegalovirus exposure and HLA in healthy donors. The PCR ran on 60 Vbeta and 13 Jbeta primers. Clones were read by immunoSEQ multiplex PCR, and TCRdb kept only the in-frame ones, dropping some. The sample consists of 80,000 to 90,000 clones, more than 60% of them appearing once. The sample was PBMCs. Source of these receptors: a man aged 30 to 39 in good health and CMV-seronegative.

The rearrangement uses TRBV5-4 and TRBJ1-2; TRBD1 agrees at 8 bases. Trimming removed 0 bases from V and 8 bases from J; junction bases left unmatched: 9. Germline CDR1 reads SGHNT; CDR2 reads YYREEE (reference sequence). This CDR3 region has 15 residues. The CDR3 sequence: CASSLDPGTGNGYTF. The CDR3 bases are TGTGCCAGCAGCTTGGATCCAGGGACAGGTAACGGCTACACCTTC.

The chain links TRBV25-1 to TRBJ1-4; tentatively, D is TRBD1 (5 bases). The CDR3 is made up of 17 amino acids. V was shortened by 2 bases and J by 7 bases, with 20 bases between the two germline ends. Germline V gene data show CDR1 as MGHDK and CDR2 as SYGVNS. The CDR3 sequence: CASSEAGQGFITEKLFF. DNA of the CDR3: TGTGCCAGCAGTGAAGCTGGACAAGGTTTCATTACTGAAAAACTGTTTTTT.

The chain employs TRBV29-1 and TRBJ1-2; weak D call: TRBD1 (6 bases). V dropped 3 bases and J dropped 6 bases, with 14 bases sitting between them. Germline V lookup: CDR1 SQVTM, CDR2 ANQGSEA. The CDR3 is 13 amino acids. CDR3 nucleotides: TGCAGCGTTGAGCCACAGGGATCCAATGGCTACACCTTC. It is translated as CSVEPQGSNGYTF.

The chain combines TRBV5-1 with TRBJ1-1; D is unresolved. The V and J ends lost 0 bases and 2 bases respectively, with 8 bases between them. Germline V lookup: CDR1 SGHRS, CDR2 YFSETQ. This CDR3 region has 14 residues. CDR3 loop: CASSLVQVNTEAFF. The CDR3 DNA reads TGCGCCAGCAGCTTGGTTCAGGTTAACACTGAAGCTTTCTTT.

The V and J genes are TRBV5-8 and TRBJ1-3, with D tentatively TRBD1 (6 bases). The CDR3 length is 15 residues. Germline CDR1 reads SGHTS; CDR2 reads YDEGEE. Trimming shortened V by 2 bases and J by 4 bases, and 13 bases separated the two germline ends. CDR3 nucleotides: TGTGCCAGCAGCTTTTGGCAGGGGTCAGGAAACACCATATATTTT. This gives the protein CASSFWQGSGNTIYF.

This clone appeared a few times. The chain is built from TRBV11-2 and TRBJ2-7, with TRBD1 matching over 9 bases. This CDR3 contains 15 residues. Germline V gene data show CDR1 as SGHAT and CDR2 as FQNNGV. The V segment lost 5 bases and the J segment 1 base; nucleotides outside the gene matches: 6. Here the CDR3 reads CASSARQGESYEQYF. In DNA form, the CDR3 reads TGTGCCAGCAGCGCTCGACAGGGGGAGTCCTACGAGCAGTACTTC.

The chain uses TRBV10-3 and TRBJ2-6, with TRBD1 matching 7 bases. V lost 6 bases, J lost 0 bases, and 11 bases stayed unmatched. CDR1 is ENHRY and CDR2 is SYGVKD in the germline V gene. This CDR3 has 18 amino acids. The CDR3 DNA follows: TGTGCCATCAGGGGTCCGGGACAGATAATCTCTGGGGCCAACGTCCTGACTTTC. The encoded protein is CAIRGPGQIISGANVLTF.

V is TRBV19 and J is TRBJ2-3; D gene uncertain. V was shortened by 2 bases and J by 5 bases, with 23 bases between the two germline ends. Germline CDR1 reads LNHDA; CDR2 reads SQIVND (reference sequence). This CDR3 contains 18 residues. The CDR3 reads CASSISLGPRPAQDTQYF. In DNA form, the CDR3 reads TGTGCCAGTAGTATAAGTCTTGGCCCGAGGCCGGCACAAGATACGCAGTATTTT.

This rearrangement joins TRBV30 to TRBJ2-2; D remains ambiguous. This CDR3 spans 15 amino acids. The V gene's germline CDR1 is GTSNPN and CDR2 SVGIG (reference sequence). Trimming took 0 bases from V and 5 from J, leaving 13 bases between them. The CDR3 sequence: CAWSVLSVRTGELFF. The CDR3 bases are TGTGCCTGGAGTGTACTATCTGTGAGGACCGGGGAGCTGTTTTTT.

The chain has TRBV4-1 and TRBJ1-6; TRBD1 is a possible D gene (5 bases). CDR1 is MGHRA, CDR2 YSYEKL, per germline. The CDR3 extends over 14 amino acids. V shed 0 bases and J shed 6 bases, with 6 bases lying between them. Here the CDR3 reads CASSQDDSNSPLHF. The CDR3 DNA is TGCGCCAGCAGCCAAGATGACAGTAATTCACCCCTCCACTTT.

The chain couples TRBV5-1 to TRBJ2-1; unclear D gene. V lost 0 bases and J 0 bases, leaving 4 bases between the germline ends. The CDR3 runs to 14 residues. Germline V gives CDR1 SGHRS, CDR2 YFSETQ. The CDR3 sequence is CASSLGVSYNEQFF. In DNA, the CDR3 is TGCGCCAGCAGCTTGGGCGTCTCCTACAATGAGCAGTTCTTC.

The V call is TRBV7-9, the J call TRBJ1-2, with 9 nucleotides matching TRBD1. After removal of 4 bases from V and 8 bases from J, the junction contained 11 bases not matched to a gene. The germline CDR1 and CDR2 sequences are SEHNR and FQNEAQ (reference sequence). The CDR3 loop spans 15 amino acids. CDR3 bases: TGTGCCAGCAGCTCAACAGGGGGCGACGGAGGCGGCTACACCTTC. Amino acids: CASSSTGGDGGGYTF. The variable domain in full, completed from reference TRBV7-9 and TRBJ1-2, reads DTGVSQNPRHKITKRGQNVTFRCDPISEHNRLYWYRQTLGQGPEFLTYFQNEAQLEKSRLLSDRFSAERPKGSFSTLEIQRTEQGDSAMYLCASSSTGGDGGGYTFGSGTRLTVV.

The chain uses TRBV6-5 and TRBJ1-1, with a tentative D call TRBD1 (5 bases). Germline CDR1 MNHEY, CDR2 SVGAGI. This CDR3 spans 15 amino acids. The V and J ends lost 0 bases and 0 bases respectively, with 8 bases between them. The chain's CDR3 is CASSYSAQVNTEAFF. In nucleotides, the CDR3 is TGTGCCAGCAGTTACTCGGCACAGGTGAACACTGAAGCTTTCTTT.

This clone was counted between two and nine times. The V and J genes are TRBV30 and TRBJ2-4, with 8 bases identical to TRBD2. CDR3 length: 14 residues. J lost 3 bases, V lost 7 bases, and 8 bases had no gene match. Germline CDR1 is GTSNPN and CDR2 is SVGIG (reference sequence). CDR3 in amino acids: CAYSGDLLKNIQYF. The CDR3 nucleotides are TGTGCCTATAGCGGGGACCTCCTCAAAAACATTCAGTACTTC.

The rearrangement uses TRBV5-1 and TRBJ2-7; 8 nucleotides agree with TRBD1. CDR1 is SGHRS, CDR2 YFSETQ, per germline. CDR3 length: 16 residues. Trimming removed 0 bases from V and 5 bases from J; junction bases left unmatched: 10. The CDR3 reads CASSLGPGQGGHEQYF. CDR3 DNA: TGCGCCAGCAGCTTGGGCCCCGGACAGGGTGGCCACGAGCAGTACTTC.

The chain uses TRBV7-6 and TRBJ2-5, with D possibly TRBD2 on 6 matching bases. The tail of the sequence fits TRBJ2-7 better, so the J call may be wrong. The CDR3 spans 14 residues. Germline V gene data show CDR1 as SGHVS and CDR2 as FNYEAQ. The DNA of the CDR3 is TGTGCCAGCAGCTTGACGGGGGTTTCCTACGAGCAGTACTTC. This gives the protein CASSLTGVSYEQYF.

The V gene is TRBV5-1, the J gene TRBJ2-2; D is perhaps TRBD1 (6 bases). The CDR3 is made up of 15 amino acids. The V gene's germline CDR1 is SGHRS and CDR2 YFSETQ. Trimming cost V 3 bases and J 7 bases, with 16 bases left between them. DNA of the CDR3: TGCGCCAGCAGCTCCAGGACAGCCTCGGACGGGGAGCTGTTTTTT. This translates into CASSSRTASDGELFF.

This sequence joins TRBV18 and TRBJ1-5, with D unclear. CDR3 length equals 13 residues. Germline CDR1 KGHSH, CDR2 LQKENI. Trimming stripped 7 bases from V and 2 bases from J, with 9 bases between. In DNA form, the CDR3 reads TGTGCCAGCTGTCCAGGTGGCAATCAGCCCCAGCATTTT. Protein: CASCPGGNQPQHF.

The chain links TRBV5-1 to TRBJ1-2; D call uncertain. Germline values: CDR1 SGHRS, CDR2 YFSETQ. The CDR3 consists of 13 residues. The V end was cut by 2 bases, the J end by 2 bases, with 7 bases between. In nucleotides, the CDR3 is TGCGCCAGCAGCTTAGCGCTGAACTATGGCTACACCTTC. It yields the protein CASSLALNYGYTF.